One and the same sample provided the 28 T cell receptor beta chains below, sequenced in a study of cytomegalovirus exposure and HLA in healthy donors. PCR involved 60 Vbeta and 13 Jbeta primers. Using immunoSEQ multiplex PCR, the repertoire was profiled, and TCRdb retains in-frame clones only, with some absent. The sample includes about 120,000 clones, around 75% of them seen just once. The sequenced sample consisted of PBMCs. Receptor source: a woman aged 40 to 50 in good health and CMV-seropositive.

The gene calls are TRBV4-1 and TRBJ1-2, with a tentative D call TRBD1 (6 bases). Germline V gene sequence: CDR1 MGHRA, CDR2 YSYEKL. Trimming removed 1 base from V and 7 bases from J, with 13 bases in between. The CDR3 contains 14 residues. The CDR3 reads CASSQATGLLGYTF. CDR3 nucleotide sequence: TGCGCCAGCAGCCAAGCGACAGGATTGCTTGGCTACACCTTC.

This clone was picked up many times. The V gene is TRBV10-3, the J gene TRBJ2-2; the match to TRBD1 covers 7 bases. The CDR3 loop spans 15 amino acids. Germline V CDR1 and CDR2: ENHRY, SYGVKD. V lost 8 bases and J lost 1; bases outside the gene matches: 7. For the CDR3, the DNA is TGTGCCATCGAAGAGACAGGGAGGAACACCGGGGAGCTGTTTTTT. Amino acids: CAIEETGRNTGELFF.

This clone was picked up a small number of times. This rearrangement joins TRBV28 to TRBJ1-6, with D perhaps TRBD1 (6 bases). This CDR3 contains 13 residues. Germline CDR1 and CDR2: MDHEN and SYDVKM. V gave up 7 bases and J gave up 7 bases, with 11 bases separating them. The CDR3 protein is CASKAGENSPLHF. CDR3 bases: TGTGCCAGCAAAGCAGGGGAGAATTCACCCCTCCACTTT.

V gene TRBV5-3 combines with J gene TRBJ1-2; D might be TRBD1 (6 bases). TRBV5-3 belongs to the ORF category, with a function that is uncertain. This CDR3 spans 14 amino acids. Trimming left V 1 base short and J 4 bases short, with 11 bases between. The DNA for the CDR3 is TGTGCCAGAAGCTTGTGCGGGGGCTTCTATGGCTACACCTTC. Translated, it gives CARSLCGGFYGYTF.

This clone was detected many times. The chain links TRBV6-5 to TRBJ1-4; 10 bases line up with TRBD1. V trimming: 6 bases; J trimming: 5 bases; junction bases outside the gene matches: 9. The CDR3 runs to 16 residues. Per germline, CDR1 MNHEY and CDR2 SVGAGI. CDR3 DNA: TGTGCCAGCAGATACGGACAGGGGGGACAAAATGAAAAACTGTTTTTT. This encodes CASRYGQGGQNEKLFF.

The V call is TRBV7-9, the J call TRBJ2-5; D perhaps matches TRBD1 (5 bases). The CDR3 spans 13 residues. The ends were cut back, 1 base at V and 4 bases at J, with 7 bases in the middle. The V gene's germline CDR1 is SEHNR and CDR2 FQNEAQ (reference sequence). CDR3 DNA sequence: TGTGCCAGCAGCTTAGGGCAGGGAGAGACCCAGTACTTC. The encoded protein is CASSLGQGETQYF. Supplemented by reference TRBV7-9 and TRBJ2-5, the full variable domain reads DTGVSQNPRHKITKRGQNVTFRCDPISEHNRLYWYRQTLGQGPEFLTYFQNEAQLEKSRLLSDRFSAERPKGSFSTLEIQRTEQGDSAMYLCASSLGQGETQYFGPGTRLLVL.

The chain recombines TRBV30 with TRBJ2-1; a possible D gene is TRBD1 (6 bases). Germline V gene lookup returns CDR1 GTSNPN and CDR2 SVGIG (reference sequence). The V and J ends lost 2 bases and 9 bases respectively, with 17 bases between them. The CDR3 is 14 amino acids. The CDR3 DNA sequence: TGTGCCTGGAGTCCCGGCAGGGGTTCTGGTGAGCAGTTCTTC. Protein product: CAWSPGRGSGEQFF.

V usage is TRBV4-3 and J usage is TRBJ2-3, with 12 bases matching TRBD2. CDR3 length: 16 amino acids. Germline CDR1 and CDR2: LGHNA and YSLEER. V shed 0 bases and J 11 bases; nucleotides not matched to a gene: 9. The CDR3 reads CASSQDVKLAGGEQYF. CDR3 sequence (DNA): TGCGCCAGCAGCCAAGATGTAAAACTAGCGGGGGGCGAGCAGTATTTT.

The genes are TRBV5-1 and TRBJ2-1; 8 positions match TRBD1. J gave up 5 bases and V 4 bases, and 2 bases lay outside the gene matches. This CDR3 has 13 amino acids. The V gene's germline CDR1 is SGHRS and CDR2 YFSETQ. This CDR3 is CASSAGQDNEQFF. The DNA for the CDR3 is TGCGCCAGCAGCGCGGGACAGGACAATGAGCAGTTCTTC.

A single count supports this clone. The CDR3 sequence is CAWSHSEDTEAFF. The DNA of the CDR3 is TGTGCCTGGAGTCACTCAGAGGACACTGAAGCTTTCTTT. V is TRBV30 and J is TRBJ1-1; D call uncertain. Per germline, CDR1 GTSNPN and CDR2 SVGIG (reference sequence). This CDR3 has 13 amino acids. The V end lost 2 bases, the J end lost 3 bases, and 10 bases lay between the germline ends.

The chain uses TRBV7-8 and TRBJ2-3; TRBD2 matches 10 bases. Germline V gene sequence: CDR1 SGHVS, CDR2 FQNEAQ. The CDR3 covers 17 residues. V dropped 3 bases and J dropped 4; count of bases not matched to a gene: 10. The DNA for the CDR3 is TGTGCCAGCAGCTTGATGGTTAGGCTAGCGGGGGCAGATACGCAGTATTTT. This gives the protein CASSLMVRLAGADTQYF. Based on the CDR3 plus reference TRBV7-8 and TRBJ2-3, the full variable domain is GAGVSQSPRYKVAKRGQDVALRCDPISGHVSLFWYQQALGQGPEFLTYFQNEAQLDKSGLPSDRFFAERPEGSVSTLKIQRTQQEDSAVYLCASSLMVRLAGADTQYFGPGTRLTVL.

In its sample, this clone was seen a few times. The V and J genes are TRBV6-1 and TRBJ1-1; no reliable D call. This CDR3 is 14 amino acids long. Between the trimmed V and J ends, which lost 6 bases and 2 bases, there was a span of 13 bases. Germline CDR1 MNHNS, CDR2 SASEGT. In DNA, the CDR3 is TGTGCCAGCAGGGAGATGACGGGTAACACTGAAGCTTTCTTT. Amino acids: CASREMTGNTEAFF.

The chain has TRBV9 and TRBJ1-1; 11 nucleotides line up with TRBD1. Trimming cost V 0 bases and J 5 bases; bases outside gene matches: 6. This CDR3 region has 16 residues. The germline gives CDR1 SGDLS, CDR2 YYNGEE. The CDR3 sequence is CASSVGTGGDETEAFF. The CDR3 region has the DNA TGTGCCAGCAGCGTAGGGACAGGGGGCGATGAAACTGAAGCTTTCTTT.

This chain links TRBV6-5 with TRBJ1-1; D may be TRBD1 (5 bases). Per the germline V gene, CDR1 is MNHEY and CDR2 is SVGAGI. The CDR3 is 15 residues long. V was shortened by 6 bases and J by 2 bases, with 16 bases between the two germline ends. CDR3 loop: CASSRTRGRNTEAFF. For the CDR3, the DNA is TGTGCCAGCAGCCGAACGCGGGGCAGAAACACTGAAGCTTTCTTT.

This clone was counted a single time. V gene TRBV12-1 combines with J gene TRBJ2-1; TRBD2, the table's D call, was not compared with the DNA. TRBV12-1 is a pseudogene segment. CDR3 length equals 21 residues. The CDR3 DNA reads TGTGCCAGCAGGGCCTCGACTAGCGGACTACGTAACACTCGAATATACAATGAGCAGTTCTTC. Encoded protein: CASRASTSGLRNTRIYNEQFF.

V and J are TRBV5-6 and TRBJ2-7, with 10 bases aligning to TRBD1. This CDR3 contains 14 residues. The V segment lost 4 bases and the J segment 7 bases; nucleotides outside the gene matches: 8. Germline assignment: CDR1 SGHDT and CDR2 YYEEEE. The CDR3 DNA reads as TGTGCCAGCAGCAACGACAGGGGGCTGGGTGAGCAGTACTTC. This sequence encodes CASSNDRGLGEQYF. The full variable domain, completed using reference TRBV5-6 and TRBJ2-7, is DAGVTQSPTHLIKTRGQQVTLRCSPKSGHDTVSWYQQALGQGPQFIFQYYEEEERQRGNFPDRFSGHQFPNYSSELNVNALLLGDSALYLCASSNDRGLGEQYFGPGTRLTVT.

In this sample, this clone turned up a few times. The rearrangement uses TRBV13 and TRBJ1-4; D ambiguous. The CDR3 is made up of 15 amino acids. Trimming pared 0 bases from V and 6 bases from J, leaving 11 bases between. CDR1 is PRHDT and CDR2 is FYEKMQ in the germline V gene (reference sequence). The CDR3 region is CASSLGGGSDEKLFF. CDR3 in DNA: TGTGCCAGCAGCTTAGGGGGAGGCTCGGATGAAAAACTGTTTTTT.

CDR3: CSVLARGALLEETQYF. The CDR3 nucleotides are TGCAGCGTTCTAGCACGGGGAGCGCTATTGGAAGAGACCCAGTACTTC. The gene calls are TRBV29-1 and TRBJ2-5; TRBD2 is a possible D gene (5 bases). With 5 bases removed from V and 3 bases from J, the gap between germline ends came to 22 bases. This CDR3 is 16 amino acids long. The germline CDR1 and CDR2 sequences are SQVTM and ANQGSEA. Using reference TRBV29-1 and TRBJ2-5 for the parts outside the CDR3, the full variable domain is SAVISQKPSRDICQRGTSLTIQCQVDSQVTMMFWYRQQPGQSLTLIATANQGSEATYESGFVIDKFPISRPNLTFSTLTVSNMSPEDSSIYLCSVLARGALLEETQYFGPGTRLLVL.

The chain links TRBV14 to TRBJ1-5; TRBD1 might be the D (5 bases). V was shortened by 1 base and J by 9 bases, with 10 bases between the two germline ends. Germline V gene sequence: CDR1 SGHDN, CDR2 FVKESK. The CDR3 runs 13 residues. CDR3 sequence reads: CASSQVQGGPQHF. The CDR3 DNA reads TGTGCCAGCAGCCAAGTGCAGGGCGGGCCCCAGCATTTT.

In this sample, this clone turned up a few times. The rearrangement joins TRBV5-4 to TRBJ1-2, with TRBD1 as a possible D gene (5 bases). Trimming left V 0 bases short and J 8 bases short, with 17 bases between. Germline V gene lookup returns CDR1 SGHNT and CDR2 YYREEE (reference sequence). CDR3 size: 15 residues. The DNA for the CDR3 is TGTGCCAGCAGCTTGGGGCAGGGAACCCTCGGGGGCTACACCTTC. It codes for CASSLGQGTLGGYTF. Looking up the rest from reference TRBV5-4 and TRBJ1-2 gives the full variable domain: ETGVTQSPTHLIKTRGQQVTLRCSSQSGHNTVSWYQQALGQGPQFIFQYYREEENGRGNFPPRFSGLQFPNYSSELNVNALELDDSALYLCASSLGQGTLGGYTFGSGTRLTVV.

V gene TRBV7-9 combines with J gene TRBJ2-3; no reliable D call. The CDR3 contains 14 residues. Between the trimmed V and J ends, which lost 3 bases and 3 bases, there was a span of 10 bases. Germline CDR1 is SEHNR and CDR2 is FQNEAQ (reference sequence). The CDR3 is CASSFQVVTDTQYF. In nucleotides, the CDR3 is TGTGCCAGCAGCTTTCAGGTGGTTACAGATACGCAGTATTTT.

The chain has TRBV27 and TRBJ2-7, with 7 bases aligning to TRBD2. This CDR3 has 13 amino acids. V dropped 6 bases and J dropped 4; count of bases not matched to a gene: 6. CDR1 and CDR2 (germline): MNHEY, SMNVEV (reference sequence). Here the CDR3 reads CASRLARPYEQYF. In DNA form, the CDR3 reads TGTGCCAGCAGACTAGCGCGCCCTTACGAGCAGTACTTC.

The chain combines TRBV4-3 with TRBJ2-7; the match to TRBD2 covers 11 bases. V lost 0 bases to trimming and J lost 4 bases; unmatched junction nucleotides: 5. Germline lookup yields CDR1 LGHNA and CDR2 YSLEER. The CDR3 has 16 amino acids. The CDR3 DNA sequence: TGCGCCAGCAGCCAAGATATTAGCGGGGGGGTTTACGAGCAGTACTTC. As protein: CASSQDISGGVYEQYF.

The V and J genes are TRBV5-1 and TRBJ2-3; D is possibly TRBD2 (6 bases). The length of the CDR3 is 16 residues. From germline, CDR1 is SGHRS and CDR2 YFSETQ. Trimming took off 1 base at V and 2 bases at J, with 14 bases between the two ends. CDR3 sequence (DNA): TGCGCCAGCAGCTTGAATAGCGGAGCGGTCACAGATACGCAGTATTTT. Encoded protein: CASSLNSGAVTDTQYF.

The chain recombines TRBV4-1 with TRBJ1-1; unclear D gene. The ends were cut back, 0 bases at V and 6 bases at J, with 20 bases in the middle. Germline V gene lookup returns CDR1 MGHRA and CDR2 YSYEKL. The CDR3 extends over 17 amino acids. CDR3 in amino acids: CASSQDSDGRTRAEAFF. Here the CDR3 DNA reads TGCGCCAGCAGCCAAGATAGTGACGGGCGGACGCGGGCTGAAGCTTTCTTT.

The rearrangement uses TRBV2 and TRBJ2-3; a possible D gene is TRBD1 (5 bases). The CDR3 has 11 residues. The germline CDR1 and CDR2 sequences are SNHLY and FYNNEI. The V and J ends lost 8 bases and 9 bases respectively, with 12 bases between them. The CDR3 protein is CASGASGTQYF. As DNA, the CDR3 is TGTGCCAGCGGGGCCTCCGGGACGCAGTATTTT.

The chain has TRBV28 and TRBJ2-5; 11 nucleotides match TRBD2. The J call may be incorrect, as the DNA end agrees better with TRBJ2-7. Germline CDR1 MDHEN, CDR2 SYDVKM. The CDR3 totals 16 residues. DNA for the CDR3: TGTGCCAGCACGAGGGGCGGGGGACTAGCGGTAGACGAGCAGTACTTC. Its translation: CASTRGGGLAVDEQYF.

The chain combines TRBV5-6 with TRBJ1-5; 9 nucleotides agree with TRBD1. Germline CDR1 is SGHDT and CDR2 is YYEEEE. This CDR3 is built from 16 residues. Germline trimming cut 3 bases from V and 3 bases from J; bases unmatched to any gene: 7. The CDR3 is CASSSTGTGINQPQHF. The CDR3 nucleotides read TGTGCCAGCAGCTCGACCGGGACAGGGATCAATCAGCCCCAGCATTTT.